Below are 5 T cell receptor beta chains sequenced from a single sample in a study of regulatory T cells in long-lasting Graves disease. Libraries of TCR beta came from iRepertoire HTBI primers plus Arm-PCR of CDR3 regions. In TCRdb, the multiplex PCR reads were re-called with MiXCR into one record per CDR3 protein. The table shows hundreds of thousands of distinct CDR3 sequences, with 25% to 35% occurring only once. Sample time point: persistent/refractory GD, antithyroid drugs over 5 years with positive TRAb. Preparation of the TCR library used RNA extracted from PBMCs. Sequencing was performed on peripheral blood mononuclear cells (PBMCs), taken when the disease was refractory, from a patient treated with antithyroid drugs. These receptor sequences come from a female donor with Graves disease.

As concerns this clonotype: A much larger clone lies a single base off, so this may be a read error. The chain joins TRBV2 to TRBJ1-6; 9 bases are shared with TRBD1. Germline V gene lookup returns CDR1 SNHLY and CDR2 FYNNEI. The CDR3 sequence is 12 residues long. CDR3 sequence (DNA): TGTGCCAGCAGACAGGGGGCTTCACCCCCCCACTTT. It translates to CASRQGASPPHF.

In its sample, this clonotype was seen once. The chain couples TRBV10-3 to TRBJ1-5; possible D gene TRBD1, 6 bases. In germline, CDR1 is ENHRY, CDR2 SYGVKD. Trimming cost V 1 base and J 9 bases, with 10 bases left between them. The CDR3 loop spans 13 amino acids. The CDR3 here is CAISEWDNGPQHF. Here the CDR3 DNA reads TGTGCCATCAGTGAGTGGGACAACGGGCCCCAGCATTTT.

This chain uses TRBV7-7 with TRBJ1-1; maybe TRBD1 (6 bases). V was clipped by 5 bases and J by 5 bases, with 15 bases between them. The CDR3 contains 14 residues. Germline V gene sequence: CDR1 SSHAT, CDR2 FNYEAQ (reference sequence). The CDR3 region is CASSPLFRGTEAFF. CDR3 DNA sequence: TGTGCCAGCAGCCCTCTCTTCAGGGGAACTGAAGCTTTCTTT.

The table lists this clonotype with many counts. The V call is TRBV3-1, the J call TRBJ2-5, with 7 bases that match TRBD1. With 4 bases clipped from V and 1 base from J, the junction kept 9 bases outside the gene matches. CDR1 and CDR2 (germline): LGHDT, YNNKEL (reference sequence). This CDR3 is built from 16 residues. CDR3 in amino acids: CASSRGTALPQETQYF. CDR3 bases: TGTGCCAGCAGCCGAGGGACAGCGTTACCCCAAGAGACCCAGTACTTC.

In its sample, this clonotype was seen many times. V is TRBV6-5 and J is TRBJ2-7; 9 bases are a match to TRBD2. Germline V gene lookup returns CDR1 MNHEY and CDR2 SVGAGI. The junction had 10 bases not matched to a gene; V was cut back by 0 bases and J by 4 bases. This CDR3 is 17 amino acids long. CDR3 nucleotides: TGTGCCAGCAGTTACTCGAACCGGCTAGCGGGAAAGTACGAGCAGTACTTC. It yields the protein CASSYSNRLAGKYEQYF.